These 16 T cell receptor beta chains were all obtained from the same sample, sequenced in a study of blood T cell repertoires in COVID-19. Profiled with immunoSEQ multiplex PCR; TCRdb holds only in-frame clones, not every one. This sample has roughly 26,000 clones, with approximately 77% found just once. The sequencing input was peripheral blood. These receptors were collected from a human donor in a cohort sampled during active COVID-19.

CDR3 sequence (DNA): TGTGCCAGCAGCCCAGGGAAAGGAAACACCATATATTTT. It is translated as CASSPGKGNTIYF. V and J are TRBV27 and TRBJ1-3, with D perhaps TRBD1 (5 bases). V lost 6 bases and J 4 bases, leaving 10 bases between the germline ends. The CDR3 consists of 13 residues. Germline values: CDR1 MNHEY, CDR2 SMNVEV (reference sequence).

The CDR3 bases are TGTGCCAGCACCAAAGAAAGACCCGGCAGGGCAAGCTCTGGGGCCAACGTCCTGACTTTC. The encoded protein is CASTKERPGRASSGANVLTF. The chain joins TRBV7-9 to TRBJ2-6, with a tentative D call TRBD1 (5 bases). The germline V gene encodes CDR1 SEHNR and CDR2 FQNEAQ (reference sequence). The V end lost 7 bases, the J end lost 0 bases, and 25 bases lay between the germline ends. This CDR3 has 20 residues. Supplemented by reference TRBV7-9 and TRBJ2-6, the full variable domain reads DTGVSQNPRHKITKRGQNVTFRCDPISEHNRLYWYRQTLGQGPEFLTYFQNEAQLEKSRLLSDRFSAERPKGSFSTLEIQRTEQGDSAMYLCASTKERPGRASSGANVLTFGAGSRLTVL.

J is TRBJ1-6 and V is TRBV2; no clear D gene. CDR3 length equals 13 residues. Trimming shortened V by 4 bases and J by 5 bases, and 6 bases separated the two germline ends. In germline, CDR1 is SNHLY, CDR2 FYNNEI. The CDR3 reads CASSAQNNSPLHF. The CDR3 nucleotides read TGTGCCAGCAGTGCCCAGAATAATTCACCCCTCCACTTT.

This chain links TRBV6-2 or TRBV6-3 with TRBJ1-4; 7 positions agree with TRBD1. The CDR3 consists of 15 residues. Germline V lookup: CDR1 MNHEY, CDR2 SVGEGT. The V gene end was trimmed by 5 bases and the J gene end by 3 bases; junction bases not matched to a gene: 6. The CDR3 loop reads CASSQQGTANEKLFF. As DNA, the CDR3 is TGTGCCAGCAGTCAACAAGGGACAGCTAATGAAAAACTGTTTTTT.

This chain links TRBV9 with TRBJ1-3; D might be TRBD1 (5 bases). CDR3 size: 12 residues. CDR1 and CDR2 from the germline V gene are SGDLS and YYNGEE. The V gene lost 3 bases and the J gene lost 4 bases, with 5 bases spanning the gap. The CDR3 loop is CASSEGGNTIYF. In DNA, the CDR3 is TGTGCCAGCAGCGAGGGGGGAAACACCATATATTTT. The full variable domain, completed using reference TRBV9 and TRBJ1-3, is DSGVTQTPKHLITATGQRVTLRCSPRSGDLSVYWYQQSLDQGLQFLIQYYNGEERAKGNILERFSAQQFPDLHSELNLSSLELGDSALYFCASSEGGNTIYFGEGSWLTVV.

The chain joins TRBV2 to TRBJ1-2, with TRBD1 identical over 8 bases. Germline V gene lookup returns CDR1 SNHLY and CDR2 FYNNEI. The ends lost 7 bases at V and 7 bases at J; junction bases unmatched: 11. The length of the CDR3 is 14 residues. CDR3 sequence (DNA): TGTGCCAGCAATAGAGACAGGGGAATAGGTGGCTACACCTTC. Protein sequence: CASNRDRGIGGYTF.

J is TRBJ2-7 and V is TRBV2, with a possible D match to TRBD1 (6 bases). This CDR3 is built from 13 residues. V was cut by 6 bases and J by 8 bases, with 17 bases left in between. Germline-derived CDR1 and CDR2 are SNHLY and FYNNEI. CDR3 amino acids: CASSQQGNGQQYF. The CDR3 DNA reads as TGTGCCAGCAGCCAACAGGGTAATGGACAGCAGTACTTC.

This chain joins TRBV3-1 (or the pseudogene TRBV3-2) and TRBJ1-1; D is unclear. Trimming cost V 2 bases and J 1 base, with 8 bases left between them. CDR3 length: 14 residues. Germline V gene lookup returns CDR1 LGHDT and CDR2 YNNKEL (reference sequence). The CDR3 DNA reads TGTGCCAGCAGCCAACCTCAAGCGAACACTGAAGCTTTCTTT. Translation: CASSQPQANTEAFF.

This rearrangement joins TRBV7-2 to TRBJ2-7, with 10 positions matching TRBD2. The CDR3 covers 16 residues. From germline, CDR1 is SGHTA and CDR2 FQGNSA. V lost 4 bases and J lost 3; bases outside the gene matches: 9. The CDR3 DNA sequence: TGTGCCAGCAGCTCCGGGTCTAGCGGGAGTGACTACGAGCAGTACTTC. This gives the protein CASSSGSSGSDYEQYF.

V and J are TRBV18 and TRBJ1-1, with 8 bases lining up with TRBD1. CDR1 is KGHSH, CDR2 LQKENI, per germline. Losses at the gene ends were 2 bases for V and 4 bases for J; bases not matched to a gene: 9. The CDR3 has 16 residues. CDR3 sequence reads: CASSPVSGGRFTEAFF. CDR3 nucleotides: TGTGCCAGCTCACCAGTGTCAGGGGGCCGTTTCACTGAAGCTTTCTTT. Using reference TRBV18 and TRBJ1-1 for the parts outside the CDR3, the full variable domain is NAGVMQNPRHLVRRRGQEARLRCSPMKGHSHVYWYRQLPEEGLKFMVYLQKENIIDESGMPKERFSAEFPKEGPSILRIQQVVRGDSAAYFCASSPVSGGRFTEAFFGQGTRLTVV.

CDR3 nucleotide sequence: TGTGCCAGCAGTTTAGGACAGGGGGAGAATGAAAAACTGTTTTTT. Translation: CASSLGQGENEKLFF. The rearrangement uses TRBV6-5 and TRBJ1-4; 10 nucleotides line up with TRBD1. V gave up 4 bases and J gave up 5 bases; unmatched junction bases: 4. Germline CDR1 is MNHEY and CDR2 is SVGAGI. This CDR3 has 15 amino acids.

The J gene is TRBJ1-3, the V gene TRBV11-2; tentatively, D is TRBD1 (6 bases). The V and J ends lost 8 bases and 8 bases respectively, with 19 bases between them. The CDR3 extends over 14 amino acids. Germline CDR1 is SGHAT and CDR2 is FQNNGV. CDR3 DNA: TGTGCCAGCGGATGGCAGGGAAAGGGGGACACCATATATTTT. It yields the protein CASGWQGKGDTIYF.

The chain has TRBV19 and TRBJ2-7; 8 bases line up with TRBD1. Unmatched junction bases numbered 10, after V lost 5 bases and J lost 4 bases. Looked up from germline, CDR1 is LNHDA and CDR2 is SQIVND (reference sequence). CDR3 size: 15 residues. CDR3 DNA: TGTGCCAGTAGTTCGCAGGACAGGGCACCGTACGAGCAGTACTTC. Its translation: CASSSQDRAPYEQYF.

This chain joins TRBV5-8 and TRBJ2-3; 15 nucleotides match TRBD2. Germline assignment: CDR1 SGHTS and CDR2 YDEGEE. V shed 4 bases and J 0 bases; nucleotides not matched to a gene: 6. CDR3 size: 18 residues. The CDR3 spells CASSRWTSGRASTDTQYF. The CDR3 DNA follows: TGTGCCAGCAGCCGCTGGACTAGCGGGAGGGCCAGCACAGATACGCAGTATTTT.

The CDR3: CASSGGRGNYGYTF. For the CDR3, the DNA is TGTGCCAGTAGCGGAGGGAGGGGGAACTATGGCTACACCTTC. The gene calls are TRBV19 and TRBJ1-2; possible D gene TRBD1, 6 bases. Germline V gene sequence: CDR1 LNHDA, CDR2 SQIVND (reference sequence). CDR3 length equals 14 residues. Trimming pared 6 bases from V and 2 bases from J, leaving 13 bases between.

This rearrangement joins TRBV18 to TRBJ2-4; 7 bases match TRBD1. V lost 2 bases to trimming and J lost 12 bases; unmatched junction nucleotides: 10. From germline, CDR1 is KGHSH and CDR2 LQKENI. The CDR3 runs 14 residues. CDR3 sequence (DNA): TGTGCCAGCTCACCAACAGGGGCCAGTAGTACTCAGTACTTC. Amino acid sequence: CASSPTGASSTQYF.